Only one count was recorded for the clone carrying this T cell receptor (beta chain). The sample belongs to a study of blood T cell repertoires in COVID-19. The overall study: The United States, Italy and Spain provided the acute and convalescent COVID-19 samples. In each case, the material was cDNA or gDNA derived from T cells, B-cell-depleted T cells, or PBMCs.

TCRdb's table, derived via immunoSEQ multiplex PCR, lists solely in-frame clones and lacks some. The table shows about 93,000 clones, with around 90% occurring only once. Trimming cost V 2 bases and J 2 bases; bases outside gene matches: 2. The CDR3 consists of 14 residues. The germline V gene has CDR1 SGHRS and CDR2 YFSETQ. The chain couples TRBV5-1 to TRBJ2-3; TRBD2 matches at 7 bases. Specimen: peripheral blood. This TCR came from a man between 45 and 60 years old with acute or convalescent COVID-19. The CDR3 coding sequence is TGCGCCAGCAGCTTAGGACTAGTCACAGATACGCAGTATTTT. The encoded protein is CASSLGLVTDTQYF. Variable domain in full (rest from reference TRBV5-1 and TRBJ2-3): KAGVTQTPRYLIKTRGQQVTLSCSPISGHRSVSWYQQTPGQGLQFLFEYFSETQRNKGNFPGRFSGRQFSNSRSEMNVSTLELGDSALYLCASSLGLVTDTQYFGPGTRLTVL.